This passage covers 32 T cell receptor beta chains from one sample sequenced in a study of tumor-infiltrating lymphocytes in primary liver carcinoma. The authors made TCR beta cDNA from around 500 ng total RNA with a constant-region primer. Sequencing libraries for TCR beta derived from three nested multiplex PCR rounds that used slightly modified ARM-PCR. The opening two PCR rounds, around 10 cycles each, paired TRBV1-TRBV30 forward primers with a C-beta reverse primer. TCRdb re-derived calls from the multiplex PCR reads in MiXCR, one entry per CDR3 protein. The sample has under 90,000 distinct CDR3 sequences, approximately 77% seen once; the top ten hold approximately 20%. For each extraction, RNA and DNA were obtained together from approximately 20-30 mg of unsorted bulk tissue. The sequencing input was liver tumor tissue from sampling region 1. Documented subset: tumor region T1, superior pole. The receptors stem from a man in his forties with primary liver carcinoma and hepatitis B virus infection.

The chain uses TRBV11-2 and TRBJ2-1; D may be TRBD2 (5 bases). The CDR3 has 14 amino acids. From germline, CDR1 is SGHAT and CDR2 FQNNGV. The V and J ends lost 5 bases and 9 bases respectively, with 17 bases between them. The CDR3 region is CASSHNGNRSEQFF. Written as DNA, the CDR3 is TGTGCCAGCAGCCATAACGGGAATAGGAGTGAGCAGTTCTTC.

A remark on this clonotype: One end of the junction does not line up with germline, which may come from a read error. The V and J genes are TRBV12-3 or TRBV12-4 and TRBJ2-7, with D uncertain. The CDR3 spans 13 residues. DNA for the CDR3: TGTGCCAACACCCGATGGGAATACTACGAGCAGAACTTC. The encoded protein is CANTRWEYYEQNF.

The chain couples TRBV29-1 to TRBJ2-7; TRBD2 is a possible D gene (5 bases). This CDR3 is built from 13 residues. CDR1 SQVTM and CDR2 ANQGSEA come from the germline V gene. DNA of the CDR3: TGCAGAGCTGACGGTGACGGGACCTACGAGCAGTACTTC. Translating gives CRADGDGTYEQYF.

The V gene is TRBV12-3 or TRBV12-4, the J gene TRBJ1-1; D not resolved. Between the trimmed V and J ends, which lost 10 bases and 4 bases, there was a span of 13 bases. The CDR3 is 12 amino acids. CDR3 sequence: CANTIHSTEAFF. CDR3 sequence (DNA): TGTGCCAACACGATACACAGCACTGAAGCTTTCTTT.

This clonotype was detected a few times. The junction and the germline gene differ at one end; a read error may be behind it. The V and J genes are TRBV5-1 and TRBJ2-5, with D possibly matching TRBD2 (7 bases). This CDR3 spans 13 amino acids. Germline CDR1 and CDR2: SGHRS and YFSETQ. CDR3 in amino acids: CASSWGGQGTQYF. For the CDR3, the DNA is TGCGCCAGCAGCTGGGGGGGCCAAGGGACCCAGTACTTC.

Here the CDR3 DNA reads TGTGCCAGCAGCTTAAATAGCGGGAGGGTTGAGCAGTTCTTC. Protein: CASSLNSGRVEQFF. The V call is TRBV7-2, the J call TRBJ2-1; TRBD2 agrees at 11 bases. Germline CDR1 reads SGHTA; CDR2 reads FQGNSA. With 2 bases clipped from V and 9 bases from J, the junction kept 3 bases outside the gene matches. This CDR3 is built from 14 residues. The variable domain in full, completed from reference TRBV7-2 and TRBJ2-1, reads GAGVSQSPSNKVTEKGKDVELRCDPISGHTALYWYRQSLGQGLEFLIYFQGNSAPDKSGLPSDRFSAERTGGSVSTLTIQRTQQEDSAVYLCASSLNSGRVEQFFGPGTRLTVL.

This chain connects TRBV29-1 to TRBJ2-5; TRBD1 matches at 8 bases. Germline V gene lookup returns CDR1 SQVTM and CDR2 ANQGSEA. V was clipped by 4 bases and J by 5 bases; unmatched bases: 3. The CDR3 is 12 residues long. CDR3 amino acids: CSVGRGLETQYF. The CDR3, as DNA: TGCAGCGTTGGCAGGGGGCTGGAGACCCAGTACTTC.

As for this clonotype: One junction end does not reproduce the germline sequence, and a read error may be involved. V usage is TRBV29-1 and J usage is TRBJ2-1, with 9 nucleotides matching TRBD2. The germline gives CDR1 SQVTM, CDR2 ANQGSEA. The CDR3 runs to 11 residues. In DNA, the CDR3 is TGCAGTGTTGTTGAAGCGGGAGGCGAGTCCTTC. Its protein product is CSVVEAGGESF.

This clonotype has ten or more counts. V is TRBV10-3 and J is TRBJ2-5; D not certain. This CDR3 spans 14 amino acids. V lost 4 bases and J 4 bases, leaving 13 bases between the germline ends. CDR1 and CDR2 from the germline V gene are ENHRY and SYGVKD. The CDR3 DNA sequence: TGTGCCATCAGTGGGCCATCGCCGGGAGAGACCCAGTACTTC. Translating gives CAISGPSPGETQYF.

In this sample, this clonotype turned up a few times. The chain couples TRBV18 to TRBJ2-2; 10 nucleotides line up with TRBD2. This CDR3 spans 16 amino acids. V trimming: 8 bases; J trimming: 2 bases; junction bases outside the gene matches: 8. CDR1 is KGHSH and CDR2 is LQKENI in the germline V gene. CDR3 loop: CASPRTLAGNTGELFF. CDR3 bases: TGTGCCAGCCCCCGGACACTAGCGGGAAACACCGGGGAGCTGTTTTTT.

Only a few counts were recorded for this clonotype. The junction departs from germline at one end; a sequencing error may be responsible. This sequence joins TRBV30 and TRBJ2-4; D possibly corresponds to TRBD2 (6 bases). The germline gives CDR1 GTSNPN, CDR2 SVGIG (reference sequence). The CDR3 totals 11 residues. In DNA, the CDR3 is TGTGACTGGAGTCCGGGACTGGTATTACACTTT. This codes for CDWSPGLVLHF.

The V and J genes are TRBV10-2 and TRBJ1-2; D is perhaps TRBD1 (6 bases). The V and J ends lost 3 bases and 11 bases respectively, with 22 bases between them. This CDR3 contains 15 residues. Germline-derived CDR1 and CDR2 are WSHSY and SAAADI. CDR3 region: CASSDWIGGLIDYTF. DNA for the CDR3: TGCGCCAGCAGTGATTGGATAGGGGGTCTCATTGATTACACCTTC.

Details on this clonotype: The junction and the germline gene differ at one end; a read error may be behind it. V is TRBV14 and J is TRBJ2-7; no clear D. The CDR3 sequence is 13 residues long. Germline V CDR1 and CDR2: SGHDN, FVKESK. CDR3 residues: CARSQAPLHEQYF. The CDR3 nucleotides are TGTGCCAGAAGCCAAGCCCCCCTCCACGAACAGTACTTC.

In the case of this clonotype: A read error may be the cause here, since a much bigger clone is one base away. The rearrangement uses TRBV7-9 and TRBJ2-2, with D perhaps assigned TRBD1 or TRBD2 (7 bases each). This CDR3 has 16 amino acids. CDR1 is SEHNR, CDR2 FQNEAQ, per germline (reference sequence). CDR3 loop: CASSKGAGANTGKLFF. DNA of the CDR3: TGTGCCAGCAGCAAGGGGGCGGGAGCGAACACCGGGAAGCTGTTTTTT.

In the case of this clonotype: The junction and the germline gene differ at one end; a read error may be behind it. The chain joins TRBV11-2 to TRBJ1-1; D is uncertain. CDR1 SGHAT and CDR2 FQNNGV come from the germline V gene. The CDR3 extends over 16 amino acids. The CDR3 sequence: CASNFDMGGRVAEASF. The CDR3, as DNA: TGTGCCAGCAACTTCGATATGGGCGGAAGAGTCGCTGAAGCTTCCTTT. Complete variable domain (other parts from reference TRBV11-2 and TRBJ1-1): EAGVAQSPRYKIIEKRQSVAFWCNPISGHATLYWYQQILGQGPKLLIQFQNNGVVDDSQLPKDRFSAERLKGVDSTLKIQPAKLEDSAVYLCASNFDMGGRVAEASFGQGTRLTVV.

For this clonotype: One end of the junction does not line up with germline, which may come from a read error. The chain joins TRBV5-5 to TRBJ2-7; 9 nucleotides align to TRBD2. This CDR3 is 14 amino acids long. Germline V lookup: CDR1 SGHKS, CDR2 YYEKEE (reference sequence). CDR3 in amino acids: CASSLTSGYYEQYF. CDR3 sequence (DNA): TGTGCCAGTAGCTTAACTAGCGGGTACTACGAGCAGTACTTC.

The chain is built from TRBV24-1 and TRBJ2-5, with 11 bases matching TRBD2. Germline V lookup: CDR1 KGHDR, CDR2 SFDVKD. Trimming at V came to 9 bases and at J to 3 bases, leaving 11 bases not matched to a gene. This CDR3 is built from 16 residues. The CDR3 region has the DNA TGTGCCACCTCGTCTAGCGGGAGGTCGCGAAAAGAGACCCAGTACTTC. Its translation: CATSSSGRSRKETQYF.

This clonotype was detected many times. This chain links TRBV29-1 with TRBJ1-1; possibly TRBD1 for D (5 bases). Trimming shortened V by 3 bases and J by 5 bases, and 31 bases separated the two germline ends. CDR1 and CDR2 from the germline V gene are SQVTM and ANQGSEA. The CDR3 loop spans 19 amino acids. The CDR3 here is CSVEGGSYSDGRRRTEAFF. DNA for the CDR3: TGCAGCGTTGAGGGGGGGTCCTACTCAGACGGGCGAAGAAGAACTGAAGCTTTCTTT. The entire variable domain, with the rest obtained from reference TRBV29-1 and TRBJ1-1, is as follows: SAVISQKPSRDICQRGTSLTIQCQVDSQVTMMFWYRQQPGQSLTLIATANQGSEATYESGFVIDKFPISRPNLTFSTLTVSNMSPEDSSIYLCSVEGGSYSDGRRRTEAFFGQGTRLTVV.

The chain links TRBV28 to TRBJ1-6; 8 bases are shared with TRBD1. Germline V lookup: CDR1 MDHEN, CDR2 SYDVKM. CDR3 length equals 15 residues. The CDR3 DNA sequence: TGTGCTGGCAGTTCAGGGGGCGAAGGAGATTCACCCCTCCACTTT. Translating it yields CAGSSGGEGDSPLHF. Looking up the rest from reference TRBV28 and TRBJ1-6 gives the full variable domain: DVKVTQSSRYLVKRTGEKVFLECVQDMDHENMFWYRQDPGLGLRLIYFSYDVKMKEKGDIPEGYSVSREKKERFSLILESASTNQTSMYLCAGSSGGEGDSPLHFGNGTRLTVT.

This clonotype was counted only a few times. This could be a read error, since a much larger clone is one nucleotide away. The chain carries TRBV14 and TRBJ2-5; D gene unclear. V dropped 8 bases and J dropped 5 bases, with 12 bases sitting between them. Germline V gene lookup returns CDR1 SGHDN and CDR2 FVKESK. CDR3 length: 12 amino acids. The chain's CDR3 is CASGLGMETQYF. In DNA, the CDR3 is TGTGCCAGCGGATTGGGCATGGAGACCCAGTACTTC.

In regard to this clonotype: One end of the junction does not line up with germline, which may come from a read error. The chain joins TRBV11-2 to TRBJ2-5, with TRBD2 identical over 7 bases. The CDR3 covers 16 residues. Per the germline V gene, CDR1 is SGHAT and CDR2 is FQNNGV. DNA for the CDR3: TGCGCCAGCAGCTTAGGGAGTAGCGGCGCGGGGGAGACCCAGCACTTC. Translation: CASSLGSSGAGETQHF.

The CDR3 DNA sequence: TGTGCCAGCAGTTTCGGACTAGCTGGGACAGATATACAGTATTTT. Encoded protein: CASSFGLAGTDIQYF. The rearrangement links TRBV12-3 or TRBV12-4 to TRBJ2-3, with a tentative D call TRBD2 (8 bases). The CDR3 consists of 15 residues. V was pared by 3 bases and J by 12 bases, with 22 bases between.

About this clonotype itself: An end of the junction differs from the germline gene, which may be a read error. This chain joins TRBV12-3 or TRBV12-4 and TRBJ2-2, with D tentatively TRBD2 (6 bases). The CDR3 length is 16 residues. Written as DNA, the CDR3 is TGTGCCATCAGTTGGCAGCTAGCGCGCTACACCGGGGAGCTGTTTTTT. Its protein is CAISWQLARYTGELFF.

This clonotype came up many times. The chain is built from TRBV28 and TRBJ2-3; no clear D gene. V lost 6 bases and J 2 bases, leaving 12 bases between the germline ends. There are 14 residues in the CDR3. The germline CDR1 and CDR2 sequences are MDHEN and SYDVKM. The CDR3 coding sequence is TGTGCCAGCAGCCCTCCTTTTCCCACAGATACGCAGTATTTT. Residues: CASSPPFPTDTQYF.

Turning to this clonotype: Mismatch with germline at one junction end may stem from a read error. The genes are TRBV6-1 and TRBJ1-1, with D hard to call. The CDR3 sequence is 14 residues long. Germline values: CDR1 MNHNS, CDR2 SASEGT. The CDR3 DNA is TGTACCAGCAGTGGAGCATGGACGCGAGGTCTGGCTTTCTTT. This codes for CTSSGAWTRGLAFF.

Turning to this clonotype: One end of the junction fails to match germline, which may point to a read error. This chain joins TRBV4-1 and TRBJ2-2, with TRBD2 as a possible D gene (5 bases). The CDR3 has 17 amino acids. CDR1 and CDR2 from the germline V gene are MGHRA and YSYEKL. The CDR3 nucleotides are TGCGCCAGCAGCTCCTATCCCAGGAGCGCCAACACCGGGAAGCTGTTTTTT. Translation gives CASSSYPRSANTGKLFF.

A note on this clonotype: At one end, the junction sequence differs from germline, possibly due to a read error. The chain combines TRBV6-6 with TRBJ1-2; no clear D. The CDR3 consists of 12 residues. Germline V gene data show CDR1 as MNHNY and CDR2 as SVGAGI (reference sequence). For the CDR3, the DNA is TGTGCCAACAGTCTTCCAACGCGTGGCTACACCTTC. Its protein is CANSLPTRGYTF.

This clonotype counts as medium-sized. CDR3 nucleotides: TGCAGCTCCGGACAGGGTCAAGAGACCCAGTACTTC. As protein: CSSGQGQETQYF. The genes are TRBV29-1 and TRBJ2-5, with 8 bases fitting TRBD1. Per the germline V gene, CDR1 is SQVTM and CDR2 is ANQGSEA. The length of the CDR3 is 12 residues. V gave up 8 bases and J gave up 2 bases; unmatched junction bases: 4.

With respect to this clonotype: A much larger clone is a single base away; this may be a read error. The gene calls are TRBV25-1 and TRBJ2-3, with 8 positions matching TRBD2. This CDR3 has 15 amino acids. The germline V gene encodes CDR1 MGHDK and CDR2 SYGVNS. The CDR3 sequence: CASPRTSRSTYTQYF. In DNA, the CDR3 is TGTGCCAGCCCCCGGACTAGCCGAAGCACATATACGCAGTATTTT.

This clonotype came up many times. The chain couples TRBV2 to TRBJ2-1, with 8 nucleotides matching TRBD1. The junction had 8 bases not matched to a gene; V was cut back by 2 bases and J by 8 bases. There are 15 residues in the CDR3. CDR1 and CDR2 (germline): SNHLY, FYNNEI. CDR3 protein: CASSEPGQGWDEQFF. The DNA for the CDR3 is TGTGCCAGCAGTGAACCTGGACAGGGATGGGATGAGCAGTTCTTC.

To note about this clonotype: With a much larger clone just one base away, this may be a read error. V is TRBV28 and J is TRBJ2-7, with D unresolved. The CDR3 extends over 17 amino acids. Trimming removed 6 bases at V and 4 bases at J, with 25 bases between. Germline lookup yields CDR1 MDHEN and CDR2 SYDVKM. CDR3 sequence: CASSFLVLGSLFYEQYV. CDR3 nucleotide sequence: TGTGCCAGCAGCTTTCTGGTCCTGGGCTCCCTCTTTTACGAGCAGTACGTC.

This sequence joins TRBV6-2 or TRBV6-3 and TRBJ2-7; 11 bases agree with TRBD2. The ends lost 10 bases at V and 6 bases at J; junction bases unmatched: 23. CDR1 is MNHEY, CDR2 SVGEGT, per germline. CDR3 length equals 18 residues. CDR3 sequence (DNA): TGTGCCAACAGCGATCGAAACGGGCCGACTAGCGGGACTGGCGAGCAGTACTTC. Its translation: CANSDRNGPTSGTGEQYF.